Listed here are 21 T cell receptor beta chains from one sample, sequenced in a study of blood T cell repertoires in COVID-19. TCRdb's copy holds only in-frame clones and misses some; the assay was immunoSEQ multiplex PCR. The data contain more than 250,000 clones, around 88% of them seen just once; the ten biggest clones take up roughly 1.6%. Sequenced sample: peripheral blood. The receptors derive from a woman in her 50s with acute or convalescent COVID-19.

The genes are TRBV5-1 and TRBJ2-7, with 10 nucleotides matching TRBD2. The CDR3 contains 15 residues. Germline loops: CDR1 SGHRS, CDR2 YFSETQ. The ends lost 4 bases at V and 2 bases at J; junction bases unmatched: 6. The chain's CDR3 is CASSSLGTSAYEQYF. The CDR3 DNA follows: TGCGCCAGCAGCAGTCTGGGGACTAGCGCCTACGAGCAGTACTTC.

The chain recombines TRBV9 with TRBJ2-3, with 11 bases identical to TRBD2. This CDR3 region has 16 residues. Germline V gene sequence: CDR1 SGDLS, CDR2 YYNGEE. Trimming took 3 bases from V and 6 from J; bases not matched to a gene: 9. The CDR3 loop is CASSAYSGRAADTQYF. The CDR3 nucleotides read TGTGCCAGCAGCGCCTATAGCGGGAGGGCCGCGGATACGCAGTATTTT.

This clone turned up a few times. The chain recombines TRBV7-2 with TRBJ2-2, with D unresolved. This CDR3 contains 13 residues. The germline V gene encodes CDR1 SGHTA and CDR2 FQGNSA. Trimming left V 3 bases short and J 2 bases short, with 4 bases between. CDR3 DNA sequence: TGTGCCAGCAGCTTCAGTAACACCGGGGAGCTGTTTTTT. Translating gives CASSFSNTGELFF.

The V and J genes are TRBV6-1 and TRBJ2-7, with 12 bases matching TRBD2. Unmatched junction bases numbered 2, after V lost 3 bases and J lost 2 bases. CDR1 is MNHNS and CDR2 is SASEGT in the germline V gene. This CDR3 is 15 amino acids long. CDR3 in amino acids: CASSDGLAGTYEQYF. In DNA, the CDR3 is TGTGCCAGCAGTGACGGACTAGCGGGAACCTACGAGCAGTACTTC.

This chain connects TRBV28 to TRBJ2-2, with D perhaps matching TRBD1 (6 bases). V lost 2 bases, J lost 1 base, and 11 bases lay in between. Looked up from germline, CDR1 is MDHEN and CDR2 is SYDVKM. The CDR3 has 16 amino acids. CDR3 nucleotide sequence: TGTGCCAGCAGTTTAACAGGGTACGGGAACACCGGGGAGCTGTTTTTT. It is translated as CASSLTGYGNTGELFF.

This clone was counted a single time. This chain connects TRBV24-1 to TRBJ2-1; the D gene is possibly TRBD1 (6 bases). The CDR3 is 17 amino acids. CDR1 is KGHDR, CDR2 SFDVKD, per germline. V shed 4 bases and J shed 0 bases, with 15 bases lying between them. The CDR3 spells CATSDLQGGDSYNEQFF. CDR3 DNA sequence: TGTGCCACCAGTGACTTACAGGGTGGGGACTCCTACAATGAGCAGTTCTTC.

CDR3 loop: CASSLVLEAPGAFF. The CDR3 nucleotides read TGCGCCAGCAGCTTGGTCTTAGAGGCTCCTGGTGCGTTCTTC. The rearrangement uses TRBV5-1 and TRBJ2-1; D is unresolved. Trimming removed 0 bases from V and 15 bases from J, with 19 bases in between. This CDR3 is 14 amino acids long. Germline V lookup: CDR1 SGHRS, CDR2 YFSETQ.

This sequence joins TRBV7-3 and TRBJ1-1; a weak D match, TRBD1 (6 bases). V dropped 3 bases and J dropped 4 bases, with 9 bases sitting between them. The CDR3 extends over 13 amino acids. The V gene's germline CDR1 is SGHTA and CDR2 FQGTGA. The CDR3 region has the DNA TGTGCCAGCAGCTTCGGGGGGGCCACTGAAGCTTTCTTT. Translating it yields CASSFGGATEAFF. Filled out from reference TRBV7-3 and TRBJ1-1, the complete variable domain reads GAGVSQTPSNKVTEKGKYVELRCDPISGHTALYWYRQSLGQGPEFLIYFQGTGAADDSGLPNDRFFAVRPEGSVSTLKIQRTERGDSAVYLCASSFGGATEAFFGQGTRLTVV.

With regard to this clone: Other nucleotide sequences from this sample produce the same CDR3. The CDR3 nucleotides are TGTGCCTGGAGTACGACAGGGAATCAGCCCCAGCATTTT. It specifies CAWSTTGNQPQHF. J is TRBJ1-5 and V is TRBV30; 7 bases map to TRBD1. Germline V gene lookup returns CDR1 GTSNPN and CDR2 SVGIG (reference sequence). V was pared by 2 bases and J by 4 bases, with 2 bases of the junction left unmatched. This CDR3 is built from 13 residues.

The chain employs TRBV29-1 and TRBJ2-3, with 13 positions matching TRBD2. Looked up from germline, CDR1 is SQVTM and CDR2 is ANQGSEA. Trimming removed 6 bases from V and 4 bases from J; junction bases left unmatched: 4. CDR3 length equals 14 residues. This chain's CDR3 is CSVGLAGAADTQYF. The CDR3 bases are TGCAGCGTAGGACTAGCGGGAGCAGCAGATACGCAGTATTTT.

The V and J genes are TRBV28 and TRBJ1-1; D might be TRBD1 (6 bases). Trimming removed 5 bases at V and 0 bases at J, with 13 bases between. Germline CDR1 is MDHEN and CDR2 is SYDVKM. The CDR3 runs to 15 residues. The CDR3 loop is CASSPADSMNTEAFF. The CDR3 nucleotides are TGTGCCAGCAGTCCCGCGGACAGCATGAACACTGAAGCTTTCTTT.

The rearrangement joins TRBV7-9 to TRBJ1-2, with 8 bases matching TRBD1. V was clipped by 6 bases and J by 3 bases; unmatched bases: 6. In germline, CDR1 is SEHNR, CDR2 FQNEAQ (reference sequence). The length of the CDR3 is 14 residues. The CDR3 reads CASRPGTGHYGYTF. The CDR3, as DNA: TGTGCCAGCAGGCCCGGGACAGGCCACTATGGCTACACCTTC.

V and J are TRBV6-5 and TRBJ1-2; 8 bases are shared with TRBD1. Trimming took 0 bases from V and 6 from J; bases not matched to a gene: 6. Germline V gene data show CDR1 as MNHEY and CDR2 as SVGAGI. CDR3 length: 15 residues. The CDR3 nucleotides read TGTGCCAGCAGTTACTCGACGGGACAGGTGGATGGCTACACCTTC. Translated, it gives CASSYSTGQVDGYTF.

The chain links TRBV10-3 to TRBJ2-3; D unclear. The CDR3 runs to 14 residues. The germline V gene has CDR1 ENHRY and CDR2 SYGVKD. V lost 3 bases, J lost 1 base, and 8 bases lay in between. CDR3 protein: CAISDVQGTDTQYF. The CDR3 bases are TGTGCCATCAGTGACGTTCAGGGCACAGATACGCAGTATTTT.

This clone was seen a few times. This specimen includes other DNA sequences encoding the same CDR3. The CDR3 bases are TGTGCCAGCAGTTGGAGAAGTGAAGCTTTCTTT. It translates to CASSWRSEAFF. The V and J genes are TRBV27 and TRBJ1-1; D is unresolved. V lost 4 bases and J 7 bases, leaving 7 bases between the germline ends. The CDR3 contains 11 residues. Germline lookup yields CDR1 MNHEY and CDR2 SMNVEV (reference sequence).

This chain joins TRBV20-1 and TRBJ1-2; D not resolved. The CDR3 is 13 amino acids. Trimming took 4 bases from V and 0 from J, leaving 9 bases between them. Germline-derived CDR1 and CDR2 are DFQATT and SNEGSKA (reference sequence). CDR3 DNA sequence: TGCAGTGCTACTGAACAGACTAACTATGGCTACACCTTC. Its protein product is CSATEQTNYGYTF.

This sequence joins TRBV12-1 and TRBJ2-2; the table names TRBD1, a call not compared with the DNA. TRBV12-1 is flagged as a pseudogene. This CDR3 is built from 17 residues. CDR3 sequence reads: CASSSDDRVQNTGELFF. The CDR3 DNA reads as TGTGCCAGCAGCTCTGACGACAGGGTTCAGAACACCGGGGAGCTGTTTTTT.

This chain uses TRBV2 with TRBJ2-5, with 9 bases identical to TRBD1. The CDR3 covers 15 residues. Germline CDR1 and CDR2: SNHLY and FYNNEI. V lost 6 bases and J lost 5; bases outside the gene matches: 10. CDR3 nucleotide sequence: TGTGCCAGCAGAGAGTACACAGGGGGCAGGGAGACCCAGTACTTC. As protein: CASREYTGGRETQYF.

The gene calls are TRBV5-8 and TRBJ2-7; D call uncertain. CDR3 length: 13 amino acids. Looked up from germline, CDR1 is SGHTS and CDR2 is YDEGEE. With 0 bases removed from V and 4 bases from J, the gap between germline ends came to 8 bases. The CDR3 protein is CASSLARVYEQYF. Here the CDR3 DNA reads TGTGCCAGCAGCTTGGCCCGGGTGTACGAGCAGTACTTC.

The chain is built from TRBV7-3 and TRBJ2-1; possible D gene TRBD1, 6 bases. Germline loops: CDR1 SGHTA, CDR2 FQGTGA. CDR3 size: 15 residues. Trimming shortened V by 4 bases and J by 10 bases, and 20 bases separated the two germline ends. The CDR3, as DNA: TGTGCCAGCAGCTCCCACAGGGAATCGGGTCGGGAGCAGTTCTTC. Amino acids: CASSSHRESGREQFF. The variable domain in full, completed from reference TRBV7-3 and TRBJ2-1, reads GAGVSQTPSNKVTEKGKYVELRCDPISGHTALYWYRQSLGQGPEFLIYFQGTGAADDSGLPNDRFFAVRPEGSVSTLKIQRTERGDSAVYLCASSSHRESGREQFFGPGTRLTVL.

This rearrangement joins TRBV7-3 to TRBJ2-3; D is perhaps TRBD1 (8 bases). There are 15 residues in the CDR3. The germline gives CDR1 SGHTA, CDR2 FQGTGA. V shed 5 bases and J shed 3 bases, with 15 bases lying between them. The CDR3 DNA sequence: TGTGCCAGCAGCCCAGGGGGCGGGGGAACAGATACGCAGTATTTT. This codes for CASSPGGGGTDTQYF.